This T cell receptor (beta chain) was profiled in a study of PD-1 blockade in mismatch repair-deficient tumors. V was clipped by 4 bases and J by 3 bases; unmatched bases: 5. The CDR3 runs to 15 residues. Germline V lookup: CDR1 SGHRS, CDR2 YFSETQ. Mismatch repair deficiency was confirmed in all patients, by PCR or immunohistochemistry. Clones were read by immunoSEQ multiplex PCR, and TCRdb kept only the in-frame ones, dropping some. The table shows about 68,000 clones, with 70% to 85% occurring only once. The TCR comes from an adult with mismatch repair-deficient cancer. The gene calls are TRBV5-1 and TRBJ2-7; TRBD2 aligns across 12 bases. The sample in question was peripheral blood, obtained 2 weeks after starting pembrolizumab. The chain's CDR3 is CASSTLAGGYYEQYF. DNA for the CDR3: TGCGCCAGCAGCACACTAGCGGGAGGTTACTACGAGCAGTACTTC.